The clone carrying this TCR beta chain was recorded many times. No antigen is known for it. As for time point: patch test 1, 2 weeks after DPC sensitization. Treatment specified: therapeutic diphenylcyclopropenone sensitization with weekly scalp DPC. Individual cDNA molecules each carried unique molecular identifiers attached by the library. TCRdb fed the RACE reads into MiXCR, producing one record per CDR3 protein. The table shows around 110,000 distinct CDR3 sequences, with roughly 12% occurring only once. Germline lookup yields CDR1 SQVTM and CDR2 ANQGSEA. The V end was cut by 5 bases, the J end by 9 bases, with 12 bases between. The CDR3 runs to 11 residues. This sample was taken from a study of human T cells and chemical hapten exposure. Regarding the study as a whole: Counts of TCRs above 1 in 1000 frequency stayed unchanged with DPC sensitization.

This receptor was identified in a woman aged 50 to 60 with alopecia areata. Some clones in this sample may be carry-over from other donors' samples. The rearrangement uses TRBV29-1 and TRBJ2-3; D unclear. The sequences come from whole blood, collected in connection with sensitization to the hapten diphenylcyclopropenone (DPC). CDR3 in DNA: TGCAGCGTTTTGCTGGAGCGCACGCAGTATTTT. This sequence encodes CSVLLERTQYF.